These 24 T cell receptor beta chains originate from one sample sequenced in a study of a mutant IDH1 vaccine in newly diagnosed glioma. The antigens these receptors bind are not known. TCRdb keeps only in-frame clones here, not all; method: immunoSEQ multiplex PCR. The table shows approximately 51,000 clones, with 78% occurring only once. The time point: week 5, during vaccination. In the vaccine, a single dose held 300 ug of the mutant IDH1 20-mer peptide, along with topical imiquimod. Sequenced material: PBMCs, taken from a glioma patient whose treatment included an IDH1 peptide vaccine. The source is a woman between 35 and 50 years old with glioma.

In DNA form, the CDR3 reads TGTGCCAGCAGTTACACGGGACAGGTCCTAACCGAGCAGTACTTC. It codes for CASSYTGQVLTEQYF. V and J are TRBV6-6 and TRBJ2-7, with 8 bases identical to TRBD1. Germline CDR1 and CDR2: MNHNY and SVGAGI (reference sequence). The CDR3 is 15 residues long. With V trimmed by 2 bases and J by 6 bases, 9 bases remained unmatched.

The CDR3 sequence: CASNRQGVTEAFF. The CDR3 region has the DNA TGTGCCAGCAACCGACAGGGGGTGACTGAAGCTTTCTTT. The chain employs TRBV6-5 and TRBJ1-1, with TRBD1 matching 9 bases. Trimming took 7 bases from V and 5 from J; bases not matched to a gene: 5. This CDR3 region has 13 residues. The germline gives CDR1 MNHEY, CDR2 SVGAGI.

This clone was recorded once. This chain joins TRBV5-4 and TRBJ2-6; 8 nucleotides agree with TRBD1. Trimming removed 0 bases from V and 4 bases from J; junction bases left unmatched: 3. Germline CDR1 SGHNT, CDR2 YYREEE (reference sequence). This CDR3 is 16 amino acids long. CDR3 in DNA: TGTGCCAGCAGCTTGGTACAGGGGGTCGGGGCCAACGTCCTGACTTTC. This gives the protein CASSLVQGVGANVLTF.

This chain uses TRBV7-2 with TRBJ1-2; weak D call: TRBD1 (5 bases). V was trimmed by 5 bases and J by 13 bases, leaving 17 bases between them. Germline V gives CDR1 SGHTA, CDR2 FQGNSA. This CDR3 has 12 residues. CDR3 DNA: TGTGCCAGCAGCAATGACAGCCCCAAGGGCACCTTC. Translation gives CASSNDSPKGTF.

CDR3 nucleotide sequence: TGTGCCAGCAGTCCTGGGTGGGTCGGCAATGAGCAGTTCTTC. Its translation: CASSPGWVGNEQFF. This rearrangement joins TRBV7-9 to TRBJ2-1; D unclear. Trimming took 6 bases from V and 6 from J, leaving 15 bases between them. Germline lookup yields CDR1 SEHNR and CDR2 FQNEAQ (reference sequence). This CDR3 spans 14 amino acids.

CDR3 sequence reads: CASSLGLAGNTGELFF. DNA of the CDR3: TGTGCCAGCAGCTTGGGACTAGCGGGGAACACCGGGGAGCTGTTTTTT. The gene calls are TRBV5-6 and TRBJ2-2; TRBD2 agrees at 10 bases. V was pared by 0 bases and J by 1 base, with 0 bases of the junction left unmatched. This CDR3 is built from 16 residues. Germline V gene lookup returns CDR1 SGHDT and CDR2 YYEEEE.

Here the CDR3 DNA reads TGTGCCAGCAATGGACAGGTCTATGGCTACACCTTC. Translated, it gives CASNGQVYGYTF. The V gene is TRBV25-1, the J gene TRBJ1-2; 7 bases are a match to TRBD1. Looked up from germline, CDR1 is MGHDK and CDR2 is SYGVNS. CDR3 length: 12 residues. V was clipped by 7 bases and J by 4 bases; unmatched bases: 3.

The chain is built from TRBV5-4 and TRBJ1-2; 9 nucleotides align to TRBD1. V was pared by 7 bases and J by 5 bases, with 15 bases of the junction left unmatched. The CDR3 totals 16 residues. Germline values: CDR1 SGHNT, CDR2 YYREEE (reference sequence). CDR3 bases: TGTGCCAGCGGACCACAGGGGGCTGAATTGAAGTATGGCTACACCTTC. This sequence encodes CASGPQGAELKYGYTF.

This chain connects TRBV5-1 to TRBJ2-6, with D possibly TRBD2 on 7 matching bases. This CDR3 comprises 16 residues. Germline values: CDR1 SGHRS, CDR2 YFSETQ. V lost 3 bases and J 1 base, leaving 11 bases between the germline ends. DNA of the CDR3: TGCGCCAGCAGCTCACGGGGGGCGTCTGGGGCCAACGTCCTGACTTTC. It is translated as CASSSRGASGANVLTF.

The rearrangement links TRBV27 to TRBJ2-3; 8 nucleotides line up with TRBD1. The CDR3 length is 13 residues. Trimming took 5 bases from V and 6 from J; bases not matched to a gene: 4. Germline V gives CDR1 MNHEY, CDR2 SMNVEV (reference sequence). CDR3 region: CASSPRGHDTQYF. In DNA, the CDR3 is TGTGCCAGCAGTCCCAGGGGGCACGATACGCAGTATTTT.

V gene TRBV5-1 combines with J gene TRBJ1-1; possibly TRBD1 for D (6 bases). Between the trimmed V and J ends, which lost 4 bases and 7 bases, there was a span of 23 bases. The CDR3 runs to 16 residues. The germline gives CDR1 SGHRS, CDR2 YFSETQ. The CDR3 sequence: CASSTVGGGGRFEAFF. The CDR3 nucleotides read TGCGCCAGCAGCACTGTTGGGGGAGGGGGGCGGTTTGAAGCTTTCTTT.

Here the CDR3 reads CASSWDRVSYEQYF. The DNA for the CDR3 is TGTGCCAGCAGTTGGGACAGGGTATCCTACGAGCAGTACTTC. The chain uses TRBV2 and TRBJ2-7; 9 bases match TRBD1. The CDR3 runs 14 residues. Germline values: CDR1 SNHLY, CDR2 FYNNEI. V lost 5 bases and J lost 1; bases outside the gene matches: 3.

The chain recombines TRBV6-1 with TRBJ1-5; no reliable D call. CDR1 MNHNS and CDR2 SASEGT come from the germline V gene. This CDR3 comprises 15 residues. V gave up 7 bases and J gave up 1 base, with 14 bases separating them. CDR3 DNA sequence: TGTGCCAGCAATAAGGACCCTTGGAGCAATCAGCCCCAGCATTTT. This sequence encodes CASNKDPWSNQPQHF.

The rearrangement uses TRBV29-1 and TRBJ2-1, with TRBD2 matching 15 bases. CDR1 is SQVTM, CDR2 ANQGSEA, per germline. V trimming: 8 bases; J trimming: 4 bases; junction bases outside the gene matches: 3. CDR3 size: 14 residues. The CDR3 DNA sequence: TGCAGCTTAGGGACTAGCGGGGGGTACAATGAGCAGTTCTTC. Translated, it gives CSLGTSGGYNEQFF.

The V and J genes are TRBV7-8 and TRBJ2-1, with D maybe TRBD2 (6 bases). Germline CDR1 reads SGHVS; CDR2 reads FQNEAQ. CDR3 length: 15 residues. V lost 6 bases to trimming and J lost 2 bases, with 14 bases between them. The CDR3 sequence is CASRSGLGTYNEQFF. Written as DNA, the CDR3 is TGTGCCAGCAGAAGCGGGCTGGGAACCTACAATGAGCAGTTCTTC.

The chain couples TRBV7-8 to TRBJ2-1, with TRBD2 identical over 7 bases. Germline V CDR1 and CDR2: SGHVS, FQNEAQ. This CDR3 comprises 13 residues. The V segment lost 5 bases and the J segment 7 bases; nucleotides outside the gene matches: 5. The CDR3 coding sequence is TGTGCCAGCAGCATCACTAGCGATAATGAGCAGTTCTTC. Translated: CASSITSDNEQFF.

V and J are TRBV5-6 and TRBJ1-2; D may be TRBD1 (5 bases). V was clipped by 3 bases and J by 8 bases, with 20 bases between them. From germline, CDR1 is SGHDT and CDR2 YYEEEE. CDR3 size: 15 residues. This chain's CDR3 is CASSWAQAPLGGYTF. The CDR3 DNA is TGTGCCAGCAGCTGGGCACAGGCACCCCTCGGAGGCTACACCTTC.

The CDR3, as DNA: TGTGCCTGGAGTTTCAGTTTTAGTAATGAAAAACTGTTTTTT. Translating gives CAWSFSFSNEKLFF. The genes are TRBV30 and TRBJ1-4; the D is unclear. There are 14 residues in the CDR3. Trimming removed 2 bases at V and 4 bases at J, with 11 bases between. The germline V gene has CDR1 GTSNPN and CDR2 SVGIG (reference sequence).

The genes are TRBV19 and TRBJ1-2, with a weak D call TRBD1 (6 bases). Trimming left V 3 bases short and J 4 bases short, with 18 bases between. Looked up from germline, CDR1 is LNHDA and CDR2 is SQIVND (reference sequence). CDR3 length: 16 residues. CDR3 nucleotide sequence: TGTGCCAGTAGTATCCCCGGAGGGGGGCGGTCCTATGGCTACACCTTC. It translates to CASSIPGGGRSYGYTF.

This chain links TRBV6-1 with TRBJ1-2; D might be TRBD1 (5 bases). Trimming took off 4 bases at V and 1 base at J, with 25 bases between the two ends. Germline lookup yields CDR1 MNHNS and CDR2 SASEGT. The CDR3 loop spans 19 amino acids. The DNA of the CDR3 is TGTGCCAGCAGTGCGATGACAGCAGGGCGAATTAATTATAACTATGGCTACACCTTC. Amino acid sequence: CASSAMTAGRINYNYGYTF.

The chain carries TRBV5-6 and TRBJ2-3, with D perhaps matching TRBD2 (5 bases). The CDR3 runs to 15 residues. Trimming took 4 bases from V and 0 from J, leaving 12 bases between them. The V gene's germline CDR1 is SGHDT and CDR2 YYEEEE. CDR3 DNA sequence: TGTGCCAGCAGCCCTTACCTAGCCAGCACAGATACGCAGTATTTT. The encoded protein is CASSPYLASTDTQYF.

The chain carries TRBV13 and TRBJ2-3; TRBD2 aligns across 8 bases. The CDR3 spans 16 residues. V trimming: 7 bases; J trimming: 5 bases; junction bases outside the gene matches: 14. Germline CDR1 reads PRHDT; CDR2 reads FYEKMQ (reference sequence). As DNA, the CDR3 is TGTGCCAGCAACTCGAGGCAGCGGGGGTCGGTAGATACGCAGTATTTT. This sequence encodes CASNSRQRGSVDTQYF.

This clone has more than one count but fewer than ten. J is TRBJ2-1 and V is TRBV9, with 7 bases aligning to TRBD2. CDR1 is SGDLS and CDR2 is YYNGEE in the germline V gene. This CDR3 contains 15 residues. V shed 0 bases and J 2 bases; nucleotides not matched to a gene: 2. The CDR3: CASSVGAGAYNEQFF. CDR3 nucleotide sequence: TGTGCCAGCAGCGTAGGGGCGGGGGCCTACAATGAGCAGTTCTTC. Full variable domain (missing parts from reference TRBV9 and TRBJ2-1): DSGVTQTPKHLITATGQRVTLRCSPRSGDLSVYWYQQSLDQGLQFLIQYYNGEERAKGNILERFSAQQFPDLHSELNLSSLELGDSALYFCASSVGAGAYNEQFFGPGTRLTVL.

This clone has just a few counts. The chain has TRBV25-1 and TRBJ1-1; no definite D call. Per the germline V gene, CDR1 is MGHDK and CDR2 is SYGVNS. This CDR3 region has 14 residues. V lost 3 bases, J lost 5 bases, and 13 bases lay in between. Here the CDR3 reads CASSDRPLGTEAFF. DNA for the CDR3: TGTGCCAGCAGTGATCGGCCACTGGGGACTGAAGCTTTCTTT.